This TCR beta chain was retrieved from a study of T-cell memory formation after mild COVID-19. The study's findings and limits: Clones contracting over day 15 to 85 were CD4/CD8 balanced, with later expanders leaning CD4+.

Constant-segment-primed 5'RACE gave TCR alpha and TCR beta cDNA libraries with sample barcodes and UMIs. TCRdb passed the 5' RACE reads through MiXCR, listing each CDR3 protein once. The data show approximately 350,000 distinct CDR3 sequences, over 13% seen once. The length of the CDR3 is 16 residues. Germline V gives CDR1 SEHNR, CDR2 FQNEAQ (reference sequence). Germline trimming cut 6 bases from V and 4 bases from J; bases unmatched to any gene: 9. The sample holds a few counts of this clonotype. What it recognizes is unknown. V is TRBV7-9 and J is TRBJ1-5; 10 bases line up with TRBD1. Sequencing was done on a sample of PBMCs or a T cell subset sorted from them (not recorded which). The TCR comes from a man between 18 and 29 years old who had mild COVID-19 (a few samples of this study predate the infection). Cell type and time point are not known. As DNA, the CDR3 is TGTGCCAGCAGACTTTACGACAGGGGGCCAAATCAGCCCCAGCATTTT. The encoded protein is CASRLYDRGPNQPQHF. Supplemented by reference TRBV7-9 and TRBJ1-5, the full variable domain reads DTGVSQNPRHKITKRGQNVTFRCDPISEHNRLYWYRQTLGQGPEFLTYFQNEAQLEKSRLLSDRFSAERPKGSFSTLEIQRTEQGDSAMYLCASRLYDRGPNQPQHFGDGTRLSIL.